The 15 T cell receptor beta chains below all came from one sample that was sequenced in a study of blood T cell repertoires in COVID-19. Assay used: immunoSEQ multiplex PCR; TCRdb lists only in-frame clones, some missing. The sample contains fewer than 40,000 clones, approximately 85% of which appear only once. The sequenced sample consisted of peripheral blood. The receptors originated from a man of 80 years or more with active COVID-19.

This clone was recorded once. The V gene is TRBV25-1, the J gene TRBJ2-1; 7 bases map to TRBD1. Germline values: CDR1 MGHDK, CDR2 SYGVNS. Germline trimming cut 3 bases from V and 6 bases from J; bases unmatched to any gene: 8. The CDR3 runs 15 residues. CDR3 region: CASSEPGQIRNEQFF. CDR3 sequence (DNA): TGTGCCAGCAGTGAGCCGGGACAGATTCGCAATGAGCAGTTCTTC. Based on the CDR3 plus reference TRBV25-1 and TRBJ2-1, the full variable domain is EADIYQTPRYLVIGTGKKITLECSQTMGHDKMYWYQQDPGMELHLIHYSYGVNSTEKGDLSSESTVSRIRTEHFPLTLESARPSHTSQYLCASSEPGQIRNEQFFGPGTRLTVL.

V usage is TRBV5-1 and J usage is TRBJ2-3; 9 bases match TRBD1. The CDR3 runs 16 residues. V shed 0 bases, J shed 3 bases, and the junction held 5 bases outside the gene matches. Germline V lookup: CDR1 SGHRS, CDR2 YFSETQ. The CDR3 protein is CASSLAGQGKTDTQYF. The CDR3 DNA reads TGCGCCAGCAGCTTGGCCGGACAGGGGAAAACAGATACGCAGTATTTT.

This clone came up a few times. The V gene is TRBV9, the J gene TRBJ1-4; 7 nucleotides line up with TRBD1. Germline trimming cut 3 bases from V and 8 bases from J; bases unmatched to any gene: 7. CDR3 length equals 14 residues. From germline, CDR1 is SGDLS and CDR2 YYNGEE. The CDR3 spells CASSADQGVEKLFF. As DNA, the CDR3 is TGTGCCAGCAGCGCAGATCAGGGGGTGGAAAAACTGTTTTTT. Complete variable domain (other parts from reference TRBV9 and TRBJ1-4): DSGVTQTPKHLITATGQRVTLRCSPRSGDLSVYWYQQSLDQGLQFLIQYYNGEERAKGNILERFSAQQFPDLHSELNLSSLELGDSALYFCASSADQGVEKLFFGSGTQLSVL.

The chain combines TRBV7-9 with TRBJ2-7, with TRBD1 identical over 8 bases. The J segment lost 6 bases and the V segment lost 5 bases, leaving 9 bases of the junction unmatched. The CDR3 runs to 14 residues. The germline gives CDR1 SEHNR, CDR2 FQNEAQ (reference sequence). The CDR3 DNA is TGTGCCAGCAGCCCCGGGACAGGAGTTCGCGAGCAGTACTTC. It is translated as CASSPGTGVREQYF.

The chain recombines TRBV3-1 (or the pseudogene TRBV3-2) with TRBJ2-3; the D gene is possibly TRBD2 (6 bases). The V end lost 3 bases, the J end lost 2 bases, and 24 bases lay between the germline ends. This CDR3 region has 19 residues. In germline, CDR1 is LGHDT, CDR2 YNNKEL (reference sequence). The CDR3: CASSHEAGFLGENTDTQYF. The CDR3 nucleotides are TGTGCCAGCAGCCACGAAGCGGGCTTTTTAGGAGAAAACACAGATACGCAGTATTTT.

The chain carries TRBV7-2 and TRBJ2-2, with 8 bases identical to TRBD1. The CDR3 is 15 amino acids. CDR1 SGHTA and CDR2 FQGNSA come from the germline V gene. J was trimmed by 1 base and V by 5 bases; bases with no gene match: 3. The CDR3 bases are TGTGCCAGCAGCCTTGGGACAGGGAACACCGGGGAGCTGTTTTTT. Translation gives CASSLGTGNTGELFF. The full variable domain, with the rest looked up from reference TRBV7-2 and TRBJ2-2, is GAGVSQSPSNKVTEKGKDVELRCDPISGHTALYWYRQSLGQGLEFLIYFQGNSAPDKSGLPSDRFSAERTGGSVSTLTIQRTQQEDSAVYLCASSLGTGNTGELFFGEGSRLTVL.

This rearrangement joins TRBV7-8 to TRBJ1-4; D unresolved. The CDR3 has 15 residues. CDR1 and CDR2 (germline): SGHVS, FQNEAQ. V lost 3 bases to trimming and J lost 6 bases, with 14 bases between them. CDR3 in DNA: TGTGCCAGCAGCTTTCTGCCGGATCGGGATGAAAAACTGTTTTTT. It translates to CASSFLPDRDEKLFF. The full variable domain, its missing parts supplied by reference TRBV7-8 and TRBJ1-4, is GAGVSQSPRYKVAKRGQDVALRCDPISGHVSLFWYQQALGQGPEFLTYFQNEAQLDKSGLPSDRFFAERPEGSVSTLKIQRTQQEDSAVYLCASSFLPDRDEKLFFGSGTQLSVL.

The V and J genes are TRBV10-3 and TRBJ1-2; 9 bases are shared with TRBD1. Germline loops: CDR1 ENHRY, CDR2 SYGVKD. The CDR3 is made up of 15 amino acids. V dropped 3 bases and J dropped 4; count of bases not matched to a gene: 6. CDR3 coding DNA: TGTGCCATCAGTGAACAGGGGGCTGGAGTCTATGGCTACACCTTC. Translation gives CAISEQGAGVYGYTF.

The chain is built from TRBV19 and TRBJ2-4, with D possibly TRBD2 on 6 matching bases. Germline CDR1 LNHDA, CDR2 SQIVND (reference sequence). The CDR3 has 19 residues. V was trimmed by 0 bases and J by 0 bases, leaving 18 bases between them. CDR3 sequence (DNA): TGTGCCAGTAGTATAGAGGGGCGGGATTCTCTGATAGCCAAAAACATTCAGTACTTC. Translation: CASSIEGRDSLIAKNIQYF.

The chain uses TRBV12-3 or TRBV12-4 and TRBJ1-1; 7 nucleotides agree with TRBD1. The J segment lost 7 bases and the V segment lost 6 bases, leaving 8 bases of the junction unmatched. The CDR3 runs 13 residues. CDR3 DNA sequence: TGTGCCAGCAGAAAGGACAGGCGAGGTGAAGCTTTCTTT. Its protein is CASRKDRRGEAFF.

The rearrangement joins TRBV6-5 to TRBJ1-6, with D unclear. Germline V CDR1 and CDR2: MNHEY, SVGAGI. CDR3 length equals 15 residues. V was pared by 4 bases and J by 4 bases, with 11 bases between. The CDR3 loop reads CASSSQGGYNSPLHF. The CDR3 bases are TGTGCCAGCAGTTCTCAAGGAGGGTATAATTCACCCCTCCACTTT.

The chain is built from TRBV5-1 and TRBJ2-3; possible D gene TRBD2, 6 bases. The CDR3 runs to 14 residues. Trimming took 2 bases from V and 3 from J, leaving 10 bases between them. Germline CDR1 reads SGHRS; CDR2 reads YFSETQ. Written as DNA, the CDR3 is TGCGCCAGCAGCTTCGGGGGAGCTACAGATACGCAGTATTTT. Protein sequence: CASSFGGATDTQYF.

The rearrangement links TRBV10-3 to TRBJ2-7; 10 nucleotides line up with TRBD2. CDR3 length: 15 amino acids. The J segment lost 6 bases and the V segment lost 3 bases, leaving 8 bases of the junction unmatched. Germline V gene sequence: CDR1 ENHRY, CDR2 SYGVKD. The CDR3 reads CAISEGLAGVSEQYF. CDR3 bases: TGTGCCATCAGTGAAGGTCTAGCGGGGGTGAGCGAGCAGTACTTC.

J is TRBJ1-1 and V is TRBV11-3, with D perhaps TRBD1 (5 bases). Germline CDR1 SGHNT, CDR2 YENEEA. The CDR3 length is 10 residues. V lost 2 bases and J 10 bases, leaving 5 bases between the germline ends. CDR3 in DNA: TGTGCCAGCAGCTTAAGGGGAGCTTTCTTT. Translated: CASSLRGAFF.

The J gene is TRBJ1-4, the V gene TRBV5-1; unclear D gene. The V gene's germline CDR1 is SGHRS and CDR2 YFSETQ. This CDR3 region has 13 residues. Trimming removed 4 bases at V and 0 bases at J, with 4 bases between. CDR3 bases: TGCGCCAGCAGCCTTGCAACTAATGAAAAACTGTTTTTT. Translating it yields CASSLATNEKLFF.